These T cell receptor beta chains were read from a single sample in a study of T cell changes during pregnancy in multiple sclerosis. The data were produced by immunoSEQ multiplex PCR, yet TCRdb's version contains in-frame clones alone and is incomplete. The data show 13,000 or so clones, 85% to 90% seen once. The specimen was CD8+ T cells from peripheral blood mononuclear cells, collected in the first trimester of pregnancy. The receptors were sampled from a female donor with multiple sclerosis, enrolled in a pregnancy study. The CDR3 runs from the conserved cysteine through the conserved F or W. The order of the fields is D gene, J gene, V gene, clone size, CDR3 DNA, CDR3 protein. The D gene is left open where the match is weak. Clone size appears in some rows only: once, few, many, or a class for an expanded clone.

d_call: NA; j_call: TRBJ2-2; v_call: TRBV6-1; clone_size: few; cdr3_nt: TGTGCCAGCAGTGAAAACCCGGGACATAACACCGGGGAGCTGTTTTTT; cdr3_aa: CASSENPGHNTGELFF
d_call: NA; j_call: TRBJ1-3; v_call: TRBV9; clone_size: NA; cdr3_nt: TGTGCCAGCAGCGTAGCATGGGGGCGTAGTGGAAACACCATATATTTT; cdr3_aa: CASSVAWGRSGNTIYF
d_call: TRBD2; j_call: TRBJ2-1; v_call: TRBV7-2; clone_size: NA; cdr3_nt: TGTGCCAGCAGCCTCTTAGCGGGGGCTGTTAATGAGCAGTTCTTC; cdr3_aa: CASSLLAGAVNEQFF
d_call: NA; j_call: TRBJ1-1; v_call: TRBV27; clone_size: once; cdr3_nt: TGTGCCAGCAGTATCCTTGGGGGGATGAACACTGAAGCTTTCTTT; cdr3_aa: CASSILGGMNTEAFF
d_call: TRBD2; j_call: TRBJ2-2; v_call: TRBV30; clone_size: NA; cdr3_nt: TGTGCCTGGGGGGGGGAATCGGTCACCGGGGAGCTGTTTTTT; cdr3_aa: CAWGGESVTGELFF
d_call: NA; j_call: TRBJ1-5; v_call: TRBV6-1; clone_size: once; cdr3_nt: TGTGCCAGCAGTGAAGCGGGGGCTTATAGCAATCAGCCCCAGCATTTT; cdr3_aa: CASSEAGAYSNQPQHF
d_call: NA; j_call: TRBJ1-1; v_call: TRBV7-9; clone_size: NA; cdr3_nt: TGTGCCAGCAGCTTAGAAGGTTTCTGGAGTGAAGCTTTCTTT; cdr3_aa: CASSLEGFWSEAFF
d_call: TRBD2; j_call: TRBJ2-4; v_call: TRBV13; clone_size: NA; cdr3_nt: TGTGCCAGCAGCTTAGCTAGCGGGGGGATTGAAAACATTCAGTACTTC; cdr3_aa: CASSLASGGIENIQYF
d_call: NA; j_call: TRBJ2-7; v_call: TRBV5-8; clone_size: NA; cdr3_nt: TGTGCCAGCAGCTTGCTGGGGTACAGGTTATCCCACTCCTACGAGCAGTACTTC; cdr3_aa: CASSLLGYRLSHSYEQYF
d_call: TRBD1; j_call: TRBJ1-2; v_call: TRBV19; clone_size: NA; cdr3_nt: TGTGCCACCACTCTCCACACAGGGGGCGAGATCCTATCGGGTGGCTACACCTTC; cdr3_aa: CATTLHTGGEILSGGYTF
d_call: TRBD1; j_call: TRBJ1-1; v_call: TRBV5-6; clone_size: NA; cdr3_nt: TGTGCCAGCAGCCGGGACAGGGGACTTCTGAACACTGAAGCTTTCTTT; cdr3_aa: CASSRDRGLLNTEAFF
d_call: NA; j_call: TRBJ1-2; v_call: TRBV4-1; clone_size: NA; cdr3_nt: TGCGCCAGCAGCCAAGAGGAGGGGCCCATTAACTATGGCTACACCTTC; cdr3_aa: CASSQEEGPINYGYTF
d_call: NA; j_call: TRBJ1-2; v_call: TRBV9; clone_size: NA; cdr3_nt: TGTGCCAGCAGCCCTTGGGACACTGACTATGGCTACACCTTC; cdr3_aa: CASSPWDTDYGYTF
d_call: NA; j_call: TRBJ2-1; v_call: TRBV4-3; clone_size: NA; cdr3_nt: TGCGCCAGCAGCCCCATCTATTGGTCCTACAATGAGCAGTTCTTC; cdr3_aa: CASSPIYWSYNEQFF
d_call: NA; j_call: TRBJ1-1; v_call: TRBV13; clone_size: NA; cdr3_nt: TGTGCCAGCAGCGCCCAGATGAACACTGAAGCTTTCTTT; cdr3_aa: CASSAQMNTEAFF
d_call: NA; j_call: TRBJ1-2; v_call: TRBV7-7; clone_size: NA; cdr3_nt: TGTGCTAGCAGCTTTGGGGAGGGGGGCTACACCTTC; cdr3_aa: CASSFGEGGYTF
d_call: NA; j_call: TRBJ2-2; v_call: TRBV10-3; clone_size: NA; cdr3_nt: TGTGCCATCAGTGGGGCGGGAAACACCGGGGAGCTGTTTTTT; cdr3_aa: CAISGAGNTGELFF
d_call: NA; j_call: TRBJ1-1; v_call: TRBV30; clone_size: NA; cdr3_nt: TGTGCCTGGACCTTCGGGACTGAAGCTTTCTTT; cdr3_aa: CAWTFGTEAFF
d_call: TRBD2; j_call: TRBJ2-2; v_call: TRBV13; clone_size: once; cdr3_nt: TGTGCCAGCAGCCCCCTGCGGGGGGGTTGGACCGGGGAGCTGTTTTTT; cdr3_aa: CASSPLRGGWTGELFF
d_call: TRBD1; j_call: TRBJ1-5; v_call: TRBV6-1; clone_size: once; cdr3_nt: TGTGCCAGCAGTCCTCAGGGGGACAATCAGCCCCAGCATTTT; cdr3_aa: CASSPQGDNQPQHF
d_call: NA; j_call: TRBJ2-1; v_call: TRBV7-2; clone_size: NA; cdr3_nt: TGTGCCAGCAGCTTTCGGGTGCGAGGTGGCCCGAGCGATGAGCAGTTCTTC; cdr3_aa: CASSFRVRGGPSDEQFF
d_call: NA; j_call: TRBJ2-7; v_call: TRBV19; clone_size: NA; cdr3_nt: TGTGCCAGTAGTAGTCCAGGAAGCTCCTACGAGCAGTACTTC; cdr3_aa: CASSSPGSSYEQYF
d_call: NA; j_call: TRBJ1-2; v_call: TRBV30; clone_size: NA; cdr3_nt: TGTGCCTGGAGGTTCAGCGCCTATGGCTACACCTTC; cdr3_aa: CAWRFSAYGYTF
d_call: NA; j_call: TRBJ2-7; v_call: TRBV5-1; clone_size: NA; cdr3_nt: TGCGCCAGCAGCTGGGGAGGGGGACAGGTTAGCTCCTACGAGCAGTACTTC; cdr3_aa: CASSWGGGQVSSYEQYF
d_call: TRBD2; j_call: TRBJ2-3; v_call: TRBV4-2; clone_size: NA; cdr3_nt: TGTGCCAGCAGCCAAGGAGGGCCGGGGGGGCAAGATACGCAGTATTTT; cdr3_aa: CASSQGGPGGQDTQYF
d_call: NA; j_call: TRBJ1-2; v_call: TRBV19; clone_size: NA; cdr3_nt: TGTGCCAGTAGTATCGCAGGGGACTATGGCTACACCTTC; cdr3_aa: CASSIAGDYGYTF
d_call: NA; j_call: TRBJ2-6; v_call: TRBV27; clone_size: NA; cdr3_nt: TGTGCCAGCAGTTTATCGGCTGAAGGGGCCAACGTCCTGACTTTC; cdr3_aa: CASSLSAEGANVLTF
d_call: NA; j_call: TRBJ1-1; v_call: TRBV5-5; clone_size: NA; cdr3_nt: TGTGCCAGCAGACGCGGACGGGGGAACACTGAAGCTTTCTTT; cdr3_aa: CASRRGRGNTEAFF
d_call: NA; j_call: TRBJ1-4; v_call: TRBV5-6; clone_size: NA; cdr3_nt: TGTGCCAGCAGCTTGGCCCCCAGGACAACTAATGAAAAACTGTTTTTT; cdr3_aa: CASSLAPRTTNEKLFF
d_call: NA; j_call: TRBJ2-3; v_call: TRBV10-2; clone_size: NA; cdr3_nt: TGCGCCAGCAGTTTCCTAGCTCCTAGCACAGATACGCAGTATTTT; cdr3_aa: CASSFLAPSTDTQYF
d_call: NA; j_call: TRBJ2-1; v_call: TRBV9; clone_size: NA; cdr3_nt: TGTGCCAGCAGCGTAGGCACAGACTCCTACAATGAGCAGTTCTTC; cdr3_aa: CASSVGTDSYNEQFF
d_call: NA; j_call: TRBJ2-1; v_call: TRBV28; clone_size: NA; cdr3_nt: TGTGCCAGCAGTATCCCAGATGGAGAGCACTACAATGAGCAGTTCTTC; cdr3_aa: CASSIPDGEHYNEQFF
d_call: TRBD1; j_call: TRBJ1-4; v_call: TRBV25-1; clone_size: NA; cdr3_nt: TGTGCCAGCAGTGACCCGGACAGGGGTCTTAGAGAAAAACTGTTTTTT; cdr3_aa: CASSDPDRGLREKLFF
d_call: NA; j_call: TRBJ1-1; v_call: TRBV30; clone_size: NA; cdr3_nt: TGTGCCTGGAGTGTAACCGGGGAGACTGAAGCTTTCTTT; cdr3_aa: CAWSVTGETEAFF
d_call: NA; j_call: TRBJ2-6; v_call: TRBV6-4; clone_size: NA; cdr3_nt: TGTGCCAGCAGTGACTCGGTGCAGTCTGGGGCCAACGTCCTGACTTTC; cdr3_aa: CASSDSVQSGANVLTF
d_call: NA; j_call: TRBJ2-1; v_call: TRBV11-2; clone_size: NA; cdr3_nt: TGTGCCAGCAGCTTAGATGCTGGCACCCTCCACAATGAGCAGTTCTTC; cdr3_aa: CASSLDAGTLHNEQFF
d_call: TRBD1; j_call: TRBJ1-6; v_call: TRBV19; clone_size: NA; cdr3_nt: TGTGCCAGTAGTATAATAGGACAGGGAGAATTGGATTCACCCCTCCACTTT; cdr3_aa: CASSIIGQGELDSPLHF
d_call: TRBD2; j_call: TRBJ2-2; v_call: TRBV7-2; clone_size: NA; cdr3_nt: TGTGCCAGCAGCTTAGGGCGGGGGGATGGTGCCGGGGAGCTGTTTTTT; cdr3_aa: CASSLGRGDGAGELFF
d_call: NA; j_call: TRBJ1-1; v_call: TRBV27; clone_size: once; cdr3_nt: TGTGCCAGCAGTTTCGGGGTGCCCACTGAAGCTTTCTTT; cdr3_aa: CASSFGVPTEAFF
d_call: NA; j_call: TRBJ2-7; v_call: TRBV6-1; clone_size: NA; cdr3_nt: TGTGCCAGCAGGGAAGGGAGATTCTACGAGCAGTACTTC; cdr3_aa: CASREGRFYEQYF
d_call: TRBD2; j_call: TRBJ2-3; v_call: TRBV10-3; clone_size: once; cdr3_nt: TGTGCCATCAGTATAGCGGGGGGCACAGATACGCAGTATTTT; cdr3_aa: CAISIAGGTDTQYF
d_call: TRBD1; j_call: TRBJ2-7; v_call: TRBV9; clone_size: NA; cdr3_nt: TGTGCCAGCAGCCCCCCGTCGGAGACAGGGACGTACGAGCAGTACTTC; cdr3_aa: CASSPPSETGTYEQYF
d_call: TRBD1; j_call: TRBJ1-4; v_call: TRBV5-1; clone_size: NA; cdr3_nt: TGCGCCAGCAGCCTCGGGACAGGGATTGAAAAACTGTTTTTT; cdr3_aa: CASSLGTGIEKLFF
d_call: NA; j_call: TRBJ2-7; v_call: TRBV21-1; clone_size: NA; cdr3_nt: TGTGCCAGCAACAGAAGACAGGGGCTTTCCTACGAGCAGTACTTC; cdr3_aa: CASNRRQGLSYEQYF
d_call: NA; j_call: TRBJ2-3; v_call: TRBV16; clone_size: NA; cdr3_nt: TGTGCCAGCAGCCCAGGGGTTGCTACGCAGTATTTT; cdr3_aa: CASSPGVATQYF
d_call: NA; j_call: TRBJ2-2; v_call: TRBV6-4; clone_size: medium-sized; cdr3_nt: TGTGCCAGCAGTGACTCAGCCACCGGGGAGCTGTTTTTT; cdr3_aa: CASSDSATGELFF
d_call: TRBD1; j_call: TRBJ1-1; v_call: TRBV7-9; clone_size: NA; cdr3_nt: TGTGCCAGCAGCTTTGGGCAGGGGGCGCAGACTGAAGCTTTCTTT; cdr3_aa: CASSFGQGAQTEAFF
d_call: NA; j_call: TRBJ2-6; v_call: TRBV15; clone_size: NA; cdr3_nt: TGTGCCACCAGCAGAGATGGTCCCGGGTATGTGTTTATCACTGGGGCCAACGTCCTGACTTTC; cdr3_aa: CATSRDGPGYVFITGANVLTF
d_call: TRBD2; j_call: TRBJ2-7; v_call: TRBV7-8; clone_size: NA; cdr3_nt: TGTGCCAGCCGAAGGAAGCGGGGGGGCGGCGAGCAGTACTTC; cdr3_aa: CASRRKRGGGEQYF
d_call: TRBD1; j_call: TRBJ2-5; v_call: TRBV7-6; clone_size: NA; cdr3_nt: TGTGCCAGCAGCTCCCACAGGGGGCGTCAAGAGACCCAGTACTTC; cdr3_aa: CASSSHRGRQETQYF
d_call: TRBD1; j_call: TRBJ2-3; v_call: TRBV4-3; clone_size: NA; cdr3_nt: TGCGCCAGCAGCCAAGTTTATGACAGGGGGCACGATACGCAGTATTTT; cdr3_aa: CASSQVYDRGHDTQYF
d_call: NA; j_call: TRBJ1-2; v_call: TRBV5-6; clone_size: NA; cdr3_nt: TGTGCCAGCAGCTTGCTGGACAGCGGACCCTATGGCTACACCTTC; cdr3_aa: CASSLLDSGPYGYTF
d_call: NA; j_call: TRBJ1-4; v_call: TRBV7-8; clone_size: NA; cdr3_nt: TGTGCCAGCAGCTTAAGGAGCGGGGCAACTAATGAAAAACTGTTTTTT; cdr3_aa: CASSLRSGATNEKLFF
d_call: NA; j_call: TRBJ2-2; v_call: TRBV6-4; clone_size: NA; cdr3_nt: TGTGCCAGCAGTGAACAGGCCACTACCGGGGAGCTGTTTTTT; cdr3_aa: CASSEQATTGELFF